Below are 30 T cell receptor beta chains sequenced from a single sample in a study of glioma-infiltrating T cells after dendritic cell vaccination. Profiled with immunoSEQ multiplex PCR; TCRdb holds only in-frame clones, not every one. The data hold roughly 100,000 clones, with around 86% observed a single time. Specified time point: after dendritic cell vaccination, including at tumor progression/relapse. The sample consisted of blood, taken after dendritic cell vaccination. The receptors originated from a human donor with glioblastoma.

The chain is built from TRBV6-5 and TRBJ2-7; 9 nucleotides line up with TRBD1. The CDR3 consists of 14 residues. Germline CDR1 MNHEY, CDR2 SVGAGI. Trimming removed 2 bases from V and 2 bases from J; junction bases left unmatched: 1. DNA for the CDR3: TGTGCCAGCAGTTACGGGACAGGGCCCTACGAGCAGTACTTC. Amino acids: CASSYGTGPYEQYF.

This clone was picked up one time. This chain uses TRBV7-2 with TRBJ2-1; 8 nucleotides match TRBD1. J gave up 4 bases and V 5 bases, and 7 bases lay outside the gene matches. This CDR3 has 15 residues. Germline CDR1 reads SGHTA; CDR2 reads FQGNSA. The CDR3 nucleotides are TGTGCCAGCAGCCTAGGGACAGGATCATACAATGAGCAGTTCTTC. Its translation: CASSLGTGSYNEQFF. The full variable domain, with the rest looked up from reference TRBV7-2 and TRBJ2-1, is GAGVSQSPSNKVTEKGKDVELRCDPISGHTALYWYRQSLGQGLEFLIYFQGNSAPDKSGLPSDRFSAERTGGSVSTLTIQRTQQEDSAVYLCASSLGTGSYNEQFFGPGTRLTVL.

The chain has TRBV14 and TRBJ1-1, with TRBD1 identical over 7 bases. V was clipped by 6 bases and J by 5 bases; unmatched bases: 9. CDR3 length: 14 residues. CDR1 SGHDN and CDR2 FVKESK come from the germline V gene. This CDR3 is CASSLNRGFTEAFF. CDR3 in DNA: TGTGCCAGCAGTCTAAACAGGGGTTTTACTGAAGCTTTCTTT.

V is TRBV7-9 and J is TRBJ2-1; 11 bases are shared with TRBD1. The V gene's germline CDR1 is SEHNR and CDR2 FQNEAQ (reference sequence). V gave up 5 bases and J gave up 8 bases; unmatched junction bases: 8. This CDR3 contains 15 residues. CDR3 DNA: TGTGCCAGCAGCCCAGGACAGGGGGCTTGGGATGAGCAGTTCTTC. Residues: CASSPGQGAWDEQFF.

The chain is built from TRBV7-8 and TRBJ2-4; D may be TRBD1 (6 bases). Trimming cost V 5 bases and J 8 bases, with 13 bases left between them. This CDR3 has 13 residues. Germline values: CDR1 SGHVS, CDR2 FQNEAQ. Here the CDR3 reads CASSSTGLHIQYF. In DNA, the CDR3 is TGTGCCAGCAGCAGTACAGGGCTTCACATTCAGTACTTC.

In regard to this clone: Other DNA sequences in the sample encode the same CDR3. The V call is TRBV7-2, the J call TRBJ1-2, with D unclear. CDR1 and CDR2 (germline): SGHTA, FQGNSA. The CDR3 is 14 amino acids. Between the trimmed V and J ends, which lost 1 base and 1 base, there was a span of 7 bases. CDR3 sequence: CASSLGQNNYGYTF. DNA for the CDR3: TGTGCCAGCAGCTTAGGGCAGAATAACTATGGCTACACCTTC.

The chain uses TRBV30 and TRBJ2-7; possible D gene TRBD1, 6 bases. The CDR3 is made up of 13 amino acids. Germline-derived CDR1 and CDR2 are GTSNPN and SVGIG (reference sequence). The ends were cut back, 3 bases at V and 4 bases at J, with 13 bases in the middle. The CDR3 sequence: CAWRAGAKYEQYF. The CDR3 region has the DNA TGTGCCTGGAGAGCAGGGGCTAAATACGAGCAGTACTTC.

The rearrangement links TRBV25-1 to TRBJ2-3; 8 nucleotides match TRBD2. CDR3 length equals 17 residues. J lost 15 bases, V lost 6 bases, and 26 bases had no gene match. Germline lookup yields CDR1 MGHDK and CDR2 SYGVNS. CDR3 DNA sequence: TGTGCCAGCAGCGGTAAAGGGCGGGGGGAAACCTCCACAGATATTTATTTT. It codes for CASSGKGRGETSTDIYF.

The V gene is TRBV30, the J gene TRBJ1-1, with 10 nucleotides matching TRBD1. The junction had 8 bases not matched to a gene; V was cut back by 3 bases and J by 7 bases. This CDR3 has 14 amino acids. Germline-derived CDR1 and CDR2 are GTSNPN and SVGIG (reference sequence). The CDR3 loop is CAWRDRGIVGEAFF. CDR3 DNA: TGTGCCTGGAGGGACAGGGGGATTGTAGGTGAAGCTTTCTTT.

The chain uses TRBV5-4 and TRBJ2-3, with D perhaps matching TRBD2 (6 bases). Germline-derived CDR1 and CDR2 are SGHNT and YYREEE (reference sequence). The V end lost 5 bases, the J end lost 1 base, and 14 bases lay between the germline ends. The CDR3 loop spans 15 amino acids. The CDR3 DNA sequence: TGTGCCAGCAGACCGAGCGGGCTCCGCACAGATACGCAGTATTTT. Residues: CASRPSGLRTDTQYF.

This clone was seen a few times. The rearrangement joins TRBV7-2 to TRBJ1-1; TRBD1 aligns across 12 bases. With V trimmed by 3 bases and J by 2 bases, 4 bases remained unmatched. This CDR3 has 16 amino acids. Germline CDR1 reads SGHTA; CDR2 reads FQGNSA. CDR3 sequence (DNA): TGTGCCAGCAGCTTTCACGGGACAGGGGGCAACACTGAAGCTTTCTTT. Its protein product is CASSFHGTGGNTEAFF.

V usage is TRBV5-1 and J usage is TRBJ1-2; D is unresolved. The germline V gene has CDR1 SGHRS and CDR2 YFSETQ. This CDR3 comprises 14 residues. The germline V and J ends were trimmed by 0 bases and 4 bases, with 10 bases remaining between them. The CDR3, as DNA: TGCGCCAGCAGCTTGGATCGAAGCGGCTATGGCTACACCTTC. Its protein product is CASSLDRSGYGYTF.

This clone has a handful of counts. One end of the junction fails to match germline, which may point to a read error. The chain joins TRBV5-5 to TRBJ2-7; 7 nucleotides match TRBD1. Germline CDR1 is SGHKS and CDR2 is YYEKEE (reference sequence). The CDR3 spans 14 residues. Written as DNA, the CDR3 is TGCGCCAGCAGCCTACAATCGACAGGGAGCGAGCAGTACTTC. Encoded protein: CASSLQSTGSEQYF. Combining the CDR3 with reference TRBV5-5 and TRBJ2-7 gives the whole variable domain DAGVTQSPTHLIKTRGQQVTLRCSPISGHKSVSWYQQVLGQGPQFIFQYYEKEERGRGNFPDRFSARQFPNYSSELNVNALLLGDSALYLCASSLQSTGSEQYFGPGTRLTVT.

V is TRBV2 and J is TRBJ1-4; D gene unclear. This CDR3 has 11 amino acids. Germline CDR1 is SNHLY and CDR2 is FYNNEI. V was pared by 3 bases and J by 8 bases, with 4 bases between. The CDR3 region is CASSDSEKLFF. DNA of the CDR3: TGTGCCAGCAGTGATTCAGAAAAACTGTTTTTT.

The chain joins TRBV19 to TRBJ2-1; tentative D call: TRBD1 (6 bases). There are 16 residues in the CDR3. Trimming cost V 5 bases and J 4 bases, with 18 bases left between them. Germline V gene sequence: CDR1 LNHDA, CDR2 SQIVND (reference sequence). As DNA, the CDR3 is TGTGCCAGTAGTCCAAACCGGGACACGTATTACAATGAGCAGTTCTTC. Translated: CASSPNRDTYYNEQFF.

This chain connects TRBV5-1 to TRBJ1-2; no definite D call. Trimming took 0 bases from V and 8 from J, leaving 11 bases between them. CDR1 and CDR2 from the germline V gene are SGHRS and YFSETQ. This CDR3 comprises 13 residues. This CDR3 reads CASSLEAVIGYTF. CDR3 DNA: TGCGCCAGCAGCTTGGAGGCGGTCATCGGCTACACCTTC. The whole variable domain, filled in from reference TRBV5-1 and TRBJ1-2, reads KAGVTQTPRYLIKTRGQQVTLSCSPISGHRSVSWYQQTPGQGLQFLFEYFSETQRNKGNFPGRFSGRQFSNSRSEMNVSTLELGDSALYLCASSLEAVIGYTFGSGTRLTVV.

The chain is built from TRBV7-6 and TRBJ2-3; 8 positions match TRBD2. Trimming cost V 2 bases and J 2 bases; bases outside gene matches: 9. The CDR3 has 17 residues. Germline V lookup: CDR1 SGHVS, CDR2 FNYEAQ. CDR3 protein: CASSLRKAGEHTDTQYF. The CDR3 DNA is TGTGCCAGCAGCTTACGTAAAGCGGGGGAACACACAGATACGCAGTATTTT.

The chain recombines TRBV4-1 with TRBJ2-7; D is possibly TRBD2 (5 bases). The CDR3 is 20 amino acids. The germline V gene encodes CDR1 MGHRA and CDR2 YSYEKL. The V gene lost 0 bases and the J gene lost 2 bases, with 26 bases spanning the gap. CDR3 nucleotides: TGCGCCAGCAGCCAAGAAACGAGGGCCGGAGGAAGCTTACGTGCCTACGAGCAGTACTTC. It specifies CASSQETRAGGSLRAYEQYF.

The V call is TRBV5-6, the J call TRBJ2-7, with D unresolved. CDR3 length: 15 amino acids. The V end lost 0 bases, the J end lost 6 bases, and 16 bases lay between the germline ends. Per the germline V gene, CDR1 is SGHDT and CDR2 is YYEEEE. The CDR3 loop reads CASSLAGPRMGEQYF. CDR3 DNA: TGTGCCAGCAGCTTGGCGGGTCCCCGGATGGGCGAGCAGTACTTC.

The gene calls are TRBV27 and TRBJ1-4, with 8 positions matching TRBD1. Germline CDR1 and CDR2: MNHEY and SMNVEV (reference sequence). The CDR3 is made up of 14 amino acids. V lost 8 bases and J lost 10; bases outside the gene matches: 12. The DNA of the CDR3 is TGTGCCAGCTCCCCCGGGACAGGTTTGTCAAAACTGTTTTTT. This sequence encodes CASSPGTGLSKLFF.

The CDR3 protein is CASSGTGAGGEQFF. The CDR3 region has the DNA TGTGCCAGCAGCGGGACAGGAGCCGGAGGTGAGCAGTTCTTC. The chain joins TRBV28 to TRBJ2-1; 8 bases map to TRBD1. CDR3 length: 14 amino acids. CDR1 is MDHEN and CDR2 is SYDVKM in the germline V gene. Trimming cost V 6 bases and J 9 bases; bases outside gene matches: 10.

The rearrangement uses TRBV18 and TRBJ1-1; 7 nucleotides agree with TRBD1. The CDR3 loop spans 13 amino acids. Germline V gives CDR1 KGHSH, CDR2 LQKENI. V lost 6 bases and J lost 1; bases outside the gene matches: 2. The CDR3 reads CASSRGSNTEAFF. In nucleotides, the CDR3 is TGTGCCAGCTCCAGGGGGTCGAACACTGAAGCTTTCTTT.

CDR3 amino acids: CASSLSGMNTEAFF. DNA of the CDR3: TGTGCCAGCAGCTTAAGCGGAATGAACACTGAAGCTTTCTTT. The V call is TRBV7-2, the J call TRBJ1-1; D is uncertain. Trimming pared 2 bases from V and 0 bases from J, leaving 7 bases between. Germline V gene sequence: CDR1 SGHTA, CDR2 FQGNSA. The CDR3 totals 14 residues.

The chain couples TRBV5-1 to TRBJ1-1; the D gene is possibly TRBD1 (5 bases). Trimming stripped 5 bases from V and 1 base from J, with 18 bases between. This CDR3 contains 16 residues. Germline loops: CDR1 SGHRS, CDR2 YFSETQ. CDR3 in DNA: TGCGCCAGCAGAACCAGGGCTATAGAACAGAACACTGAAGCTTTCTTT. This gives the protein CASRTRAIEQNTEAFF.

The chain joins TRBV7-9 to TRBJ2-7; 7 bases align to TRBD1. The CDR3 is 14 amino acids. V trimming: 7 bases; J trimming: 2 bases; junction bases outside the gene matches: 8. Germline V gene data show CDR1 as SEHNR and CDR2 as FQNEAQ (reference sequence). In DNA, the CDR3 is TGTGCCAGCACCCCGACAGGGAATACCTACGAGCAGTACTTC. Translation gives CASTPTGNTYEQYF.

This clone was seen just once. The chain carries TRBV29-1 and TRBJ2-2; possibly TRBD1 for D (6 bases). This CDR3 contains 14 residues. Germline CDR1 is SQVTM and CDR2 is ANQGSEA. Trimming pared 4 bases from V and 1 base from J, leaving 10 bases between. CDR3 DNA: TGCAGCGTTGCTGGACAGCGGAACACCGGGGAGCTGTTTTTT. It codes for CSVAGQRNTGELFF.

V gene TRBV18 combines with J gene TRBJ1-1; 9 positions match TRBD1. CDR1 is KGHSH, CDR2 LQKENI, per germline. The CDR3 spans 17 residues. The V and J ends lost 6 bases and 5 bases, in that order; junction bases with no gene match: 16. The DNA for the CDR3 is TGTGCCAGCTCGCGGTTACAGGGGGCCGGGACCTCTACTGAAGCTTTCTTT. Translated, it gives CASSRLQGAGTSTEAFF.

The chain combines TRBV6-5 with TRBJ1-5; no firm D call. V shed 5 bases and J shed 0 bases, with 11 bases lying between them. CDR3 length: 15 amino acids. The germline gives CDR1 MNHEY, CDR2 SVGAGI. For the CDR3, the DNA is TGTGCCAGCAGTCCAATTTCGGGTAGCAATCAGCCCCAGCATTTT. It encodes CASSPISGSNQPQHF.

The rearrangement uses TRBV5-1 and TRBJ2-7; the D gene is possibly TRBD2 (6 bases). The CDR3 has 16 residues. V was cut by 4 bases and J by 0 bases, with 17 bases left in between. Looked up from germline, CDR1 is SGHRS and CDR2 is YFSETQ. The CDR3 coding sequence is TGCGCCAGCAGCCCGGGGACTGCCACCCTCTCCTACGAGCAGTACTTC. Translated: CASSPGTATLSYEQYF.

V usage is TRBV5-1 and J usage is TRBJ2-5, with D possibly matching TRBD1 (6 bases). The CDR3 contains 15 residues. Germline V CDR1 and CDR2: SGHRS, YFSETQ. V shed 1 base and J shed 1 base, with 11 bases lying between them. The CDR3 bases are TGCGCCAGCAGCTTGCTTCAGGGGCCCCAAGAGACCCAGTACTTC. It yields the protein CASSLLQGPQETQYF.